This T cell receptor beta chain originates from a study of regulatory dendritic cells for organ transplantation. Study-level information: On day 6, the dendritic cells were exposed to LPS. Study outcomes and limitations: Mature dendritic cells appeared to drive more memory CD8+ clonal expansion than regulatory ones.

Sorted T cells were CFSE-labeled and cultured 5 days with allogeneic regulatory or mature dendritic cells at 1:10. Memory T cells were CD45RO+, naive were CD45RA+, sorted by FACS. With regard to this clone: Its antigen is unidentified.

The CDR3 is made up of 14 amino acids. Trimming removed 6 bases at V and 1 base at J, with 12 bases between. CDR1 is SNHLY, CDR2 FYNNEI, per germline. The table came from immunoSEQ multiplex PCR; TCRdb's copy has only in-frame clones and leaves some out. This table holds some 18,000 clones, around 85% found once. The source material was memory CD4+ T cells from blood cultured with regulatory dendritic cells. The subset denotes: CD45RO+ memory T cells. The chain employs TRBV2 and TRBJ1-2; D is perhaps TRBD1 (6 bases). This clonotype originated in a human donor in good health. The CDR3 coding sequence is TGTGCCAGCAGCTTACAGGGTGTTAACTATGGCTACACCTTC. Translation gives CASSLQGVNYGYTF. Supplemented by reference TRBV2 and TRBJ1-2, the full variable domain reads EPEVTQTPSHQVTQMGQEVILRCVPISNHLYFYWYRQILGQKVEFLVSFYNNEISEKSEIFDDQFSVERPDGSNFTLKIRSTKLEDSAMYFCASSLQGVNYGYTFGSGTRLTVV.